A selection of T cell receptor beta chains follows, all from one sample in a study of blood T cell repertoires in COVID-19. Assay used: immunoSEQ multiplex PCR; TCRdb lists only in-frame clones, some missing. The sample has 90,000 to 100,000 clones; about four fifths are singletons. Sequencing input: peripheral blood. These receptors originate from a man in his sixties with acute or convalescent COVID-19. The CDR3 runs from the conserved cysteine through the conserved F or W. A D gene is named only where the DNA matches it firmly. The size of a clone is reported for some rows only, either as once, few or many, or as a class for expanded clones.

>TRBV7-8|.|.|TRBJ1-1
TGTGCCAGCAGCTTAGGAATTATAAGGACGGGAGATAACACTGAAGCTTTCTTT
CASSLGIIRTGDNTEAFF
>TRBV9|.|.|TRBJ1-2
TGTGCCAGCAGCGGTACAGGCTACGGCTACACCTTC
CASSGTGYGYTF
>TRBV4-2|.|.|TRBJ2-5
TGTGCCAGCAGCCAAGAGCCGGTTCTCCAAGAGACCCAGTACTTC
CASSQEPVLQETQYF
>TRBV2|.|.|TRBJ1-4
TGTGCCAGCAGTTTTCAGGGGATCACTAATGAAAAACTGTTTTTT
CASSFQGITNEKLFF
>TRBV25-1|.|TRBD1|TRBJ2-1
TGTGCCAGCAGTGAATTAGGGGACAGGGAGAATGAGCAGTTCTTC
CASSELGDRENEQFF
>TRBV24-1|.|.|TRBJ2-5
TGTGCCACCAGTGATCCAGGGGCGTCGAAAGAGACCCAGTACTTC
CATSDPGASKETQYF
>TRBV12-3/TRBV12-4|.|.|TRBJ1-4
TGTGCCAGCTCCCTAGGGAGGGAAAAACTGTTTTTT
CASSLGREKLFF
>TRBV7-2|.|.|TRBJ2-5
TGTGCCAGCAGCTTAGCGTCCCTTAGCATGGAGACCCAGTACTTC
CASSLASLSMETQYF
>TRBV24-1|.|TRBD1|TRBJ2-1
TGTGCCACCAGTGTTTTTGCGGGACAGGGGCCCAATGAGCAGTTCTTC
CATSVFAGQGPNEQFF
>TRBV11-2|.|.|TRBJ1-2
TGTGCCAGCAGCTTAGAGTTGAGCTATGGCTACACCTTC
CASSLELSYGYTF
>TRBV29-1|.|.|TRBJ1-2
TGCAGCGCCCTCCCGGGGATAGCTGGCTACACCTTC
CSALPGIAGYTF
>TRBV30|once|TRBD2|TRBJ2-1
TGTGCCTGGAGTGTACTCGGGGGGGATTACAATGAGCAGTTCTTC
CAWSVLGGDYNEQFF
>TRBV10-2|.|TRBD1|TRBJ1-6
TGCGCCAGCAGTCAGACGCTACTACAGGGGGCAGGGTCACCCCTCCACTTT
CASSQTLLQGAGSPLHF
>TRBV30|.|TRBD1|TRBJ1-1
TGTGCCTGGAGTGTACAGACAGGGGGCCTAGCTTTCTTT
CAWSVQTGGLAFF
>TRBV3-1/TRBV3-2|.|.|TRBJ1-1
TGTGCCAGCAGCCAACCCGGGGTTTACACTGAAGCTTTCTTT
CASSQPGVYTEAFF
>TRBV9|once|.|TRBJ1-5
TGTGCCAGCAGCGCTGGGGACGGCGGGGGTAATCAGCCCCAGCATTTT
CASSAGDGGGNQPQHF
>TRBV6-6|.|.|TRBJ1-2
TGTGCCAGCAGTCCCTTGTCCGGGACCAGGAGGGATTATGGCTACACCTTC
CASSPLSGTRRDYGYTF
>TRBV5-4|.|.|TRBJ2-5
TGTGCCAGCAGCGTCGACGGGCGGAGCGGGGAGACCCAGTACTTC
CASSVDGRSGETQYF